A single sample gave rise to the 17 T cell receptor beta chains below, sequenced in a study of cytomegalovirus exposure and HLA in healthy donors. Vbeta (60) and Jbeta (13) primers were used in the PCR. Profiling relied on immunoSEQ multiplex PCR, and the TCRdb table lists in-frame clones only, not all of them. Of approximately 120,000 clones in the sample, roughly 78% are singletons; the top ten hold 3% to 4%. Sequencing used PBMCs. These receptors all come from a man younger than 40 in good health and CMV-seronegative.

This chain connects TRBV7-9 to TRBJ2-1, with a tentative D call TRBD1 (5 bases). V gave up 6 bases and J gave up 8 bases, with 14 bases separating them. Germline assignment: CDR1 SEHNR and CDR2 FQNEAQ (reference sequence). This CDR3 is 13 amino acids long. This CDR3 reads CASSHQGVDEQFF. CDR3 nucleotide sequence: TGTGCCAGCAGTCATCAGGGCGTCGATGAGCAGTTCTTC.

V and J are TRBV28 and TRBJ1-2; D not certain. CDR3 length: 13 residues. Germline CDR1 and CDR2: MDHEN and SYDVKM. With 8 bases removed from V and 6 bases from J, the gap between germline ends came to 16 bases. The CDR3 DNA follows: TGTGCCAGCCTTTCACAGAAGTTTGATGGCTACACCTTC. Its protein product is CASLSQKFDGYTF.

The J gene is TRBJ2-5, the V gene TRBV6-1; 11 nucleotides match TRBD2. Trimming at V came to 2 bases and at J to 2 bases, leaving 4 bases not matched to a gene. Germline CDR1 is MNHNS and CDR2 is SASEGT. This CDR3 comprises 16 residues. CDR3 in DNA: TGTGCCAGCAGTGAATTTACTAGCGGGGGACAAGAGACCCAGTACTTC. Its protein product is CASSEFTSGGQETQYF.

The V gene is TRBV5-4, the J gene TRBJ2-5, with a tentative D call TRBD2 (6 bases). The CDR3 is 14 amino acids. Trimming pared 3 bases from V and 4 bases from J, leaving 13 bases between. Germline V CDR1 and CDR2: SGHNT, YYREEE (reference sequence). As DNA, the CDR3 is TGTGCCAGCAGCTGGCGGCAGGGAGGAGAGACCCAGTACTTC. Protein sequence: CASSWRQGGETQYF.

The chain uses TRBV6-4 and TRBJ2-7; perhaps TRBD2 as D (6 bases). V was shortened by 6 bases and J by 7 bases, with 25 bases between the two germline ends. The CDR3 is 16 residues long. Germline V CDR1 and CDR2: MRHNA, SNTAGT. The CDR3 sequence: CASRNPSGIWAGEQYF. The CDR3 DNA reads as TGTGCCAGCAGGAACCCTTCGGGGATATGGGCGGGGGAGCAGTACTTC.

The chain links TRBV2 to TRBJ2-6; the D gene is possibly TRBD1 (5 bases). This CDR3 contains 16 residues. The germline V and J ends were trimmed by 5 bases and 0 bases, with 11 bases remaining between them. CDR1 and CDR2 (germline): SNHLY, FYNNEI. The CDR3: CASSSNRFSGANVLTF. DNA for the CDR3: TGTGCCAGCAGTTCTAACAGGTTCTCTGGGGCCAACGTCCTGACTTTC.

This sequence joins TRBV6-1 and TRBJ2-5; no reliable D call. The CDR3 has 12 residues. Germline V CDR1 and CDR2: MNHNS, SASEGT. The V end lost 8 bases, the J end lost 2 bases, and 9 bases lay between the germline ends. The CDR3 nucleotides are TGTGCCAGCTTGTCCAGACAAGAGACCCAGTACTTC. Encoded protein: CASLSRQETQYF.

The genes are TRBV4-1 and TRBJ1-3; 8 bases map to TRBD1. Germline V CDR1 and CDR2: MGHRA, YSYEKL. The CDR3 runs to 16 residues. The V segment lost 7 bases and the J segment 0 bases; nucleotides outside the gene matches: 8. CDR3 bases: TGCGCCAGCACCCCTTCAGGGGGCATCTCTGGAAACACCATATATTTT. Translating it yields CASTPSGGISGNTIYF.

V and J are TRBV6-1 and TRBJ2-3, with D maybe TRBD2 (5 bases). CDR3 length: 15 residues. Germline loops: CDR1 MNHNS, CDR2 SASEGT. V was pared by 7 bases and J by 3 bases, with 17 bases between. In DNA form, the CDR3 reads TGTGCCAGCAAGGAGCTTCGGCTAGCTACAGATACGCAGTATTTT. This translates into CASKELRLATDTQYF.

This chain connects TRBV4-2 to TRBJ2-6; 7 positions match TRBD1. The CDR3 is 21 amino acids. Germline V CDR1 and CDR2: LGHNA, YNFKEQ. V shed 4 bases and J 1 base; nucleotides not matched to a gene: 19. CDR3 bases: TGTGCCAGCAGCCGACGAACCTCCTCCGGGACAGAGCTTTCTGGGGCCAACGTCCTGACTTTC. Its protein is CASSRRTSSGTELSGANVLTF.

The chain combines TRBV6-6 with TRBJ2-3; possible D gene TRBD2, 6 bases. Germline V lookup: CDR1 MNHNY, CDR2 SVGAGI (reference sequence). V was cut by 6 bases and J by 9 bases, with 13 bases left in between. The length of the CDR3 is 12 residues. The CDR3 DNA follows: TGTGCCAGCAGCCCAAAAAGCGGGACGCAGTATTTT. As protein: CASSPKSGTQYF.

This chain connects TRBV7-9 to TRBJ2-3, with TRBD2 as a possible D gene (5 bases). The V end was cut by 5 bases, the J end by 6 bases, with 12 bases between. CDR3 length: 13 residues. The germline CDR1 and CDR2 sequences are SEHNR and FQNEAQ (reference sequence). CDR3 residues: CASSPNTGDTQYF. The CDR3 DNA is TGTGCCAGCAGCCCAAATACGGGGGATACGCAGTATTTT. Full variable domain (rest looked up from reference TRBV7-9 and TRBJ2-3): DTGVSQNPRHKITKRGQNVTFRCDPISEHNRLYWYRQTLGQGPEFLTYFQNEAQLEKSRLLSDRFSAERPKGSFSTLEIQRTEQGDSAMYLCASSPNTGDTQYFGPGTRLTVL.

The CDR3 protein is CASSPGQNYEQYF. CDR3 nucleotides: TGCGCCAGCAGCCCCGGACAGAACTACGAGCAGTACTTC. J is TRBJ2-5 and V is TRBV5-1, with a possible D match to TRBD1 (6 bases). The DNA end is more similar to TRBJ2-7, so the J call may be wrong. Germline V lookup: CDR1 SGHRS, CDR2 YFSETQ. The CDR3 contains 13 residues.

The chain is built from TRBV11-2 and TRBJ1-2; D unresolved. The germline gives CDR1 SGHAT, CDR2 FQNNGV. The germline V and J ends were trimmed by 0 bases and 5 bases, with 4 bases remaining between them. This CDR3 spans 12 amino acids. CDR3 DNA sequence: TGTGCCAGCAGCTTAGATCATTATGGCTACACCTTC. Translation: CASSLDHYGYTF.

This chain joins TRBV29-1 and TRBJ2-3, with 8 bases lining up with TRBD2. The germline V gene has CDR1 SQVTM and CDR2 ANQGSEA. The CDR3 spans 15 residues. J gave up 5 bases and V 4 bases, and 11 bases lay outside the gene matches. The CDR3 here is CSVGGSRGVRDTQYF. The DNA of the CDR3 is TGCAGCGTTGGGGGCTCGCGGGGGGTTAGAGATACGCAGTATTTT.

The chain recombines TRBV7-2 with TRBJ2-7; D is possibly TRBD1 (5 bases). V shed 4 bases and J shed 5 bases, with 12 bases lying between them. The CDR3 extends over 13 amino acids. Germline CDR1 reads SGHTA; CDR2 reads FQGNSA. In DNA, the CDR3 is TGTGCCAGCAGCTACCAGTGGGGCGACGAGCAGTACTTC. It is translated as CASSYQWGDEQYF.

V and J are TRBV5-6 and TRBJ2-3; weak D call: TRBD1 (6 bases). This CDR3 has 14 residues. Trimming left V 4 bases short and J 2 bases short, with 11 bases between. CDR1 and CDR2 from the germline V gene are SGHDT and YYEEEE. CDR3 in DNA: TGTGCCAGCAGCCTGCGGACAGTCACAGATACGCAGTATTTT. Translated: CASSLRTVTDTQYF.